This T cell receptor (beta chain) was sequenced in a study of CD8 T cells in Susac syndrome. Study context: Patients with Susac syndrome were therapy-naive, on corticosteroids, or on intravenous immunoglobulin alone at blood draw.

Random hexamers primed reverse transcription of about 0.45 to 1 ug RNA. TCRdb fed the immunoSEQ multiplex PCR reads into MiXCR, producing one record per CDR3 protein. The profile shows some 140,000 distinct CDR3 sequences, 95% of them singletons. TCR beta was sequenced from blood CD8+ and CD4+ T cells. V shed 7 bases and J 12 bases; nucleotides not matched to a gene: 12. CDR3 length: 13 residues. Per the germline V gene, CDR1 is GTSNPN and CDR2 is SVGIG (reference sequence). The J gene is TRBJ1-1, the V gene TRBV30; 12 bases are a match to TRBD1. Sequencing was carried out using CD8+ T cells from PBMCs. The receptor comes from a human donor with Susac syndrome. The CDR3 spells CASPLGQGAGTFF. The CDR3 DNA is TGTGCCTCCCCCTTGGGACAGGGGGCAGGGACTTTCTTT.